The rows below give T cell receptor beta chains drawn from one sample of a study of T cell repertoires in cytomegalovirus infection. TCRdb independently ran MiXCR on the reads; one entry per CDR3 protein. The sample records approximately 300,000 distinct CDR3 sequences, around 25% being singletons. The antigens of these receptors remain unknown. The material was cultured PBMCs, obtained from culture after CMV antigen stimulation. Source of these receptors: a human donor in good health (CMV status not recorded). Some clones in this sample may be carry-over from other donors' samples. Each CDR3 is given with its conserved first and last residue. D genes are given only for firm matches. Some rows have no size entry. The others give once, few or many, or a class for an expanded clone.

TRBV24-1,TRBJ2-1,.,.,TGTGCCACCAGTGAACCAGAGGACTACAATGAGCAGTTCTTC,CATSEPEDYNEQFF
TRBV6-1,TRBJ1-2,few,TRBD1,TGTGCCAGCACCAGGGACAGCATGAACTATGGCTACACCTTC,CASTRDSMNYGYTF
TRBV6-5,TRBJ2-3,.,TRBD2,TGTGCCAGCAGTTACAGCTCCCCGACTAGCTACACAGATACGCAGTATTTT,CASSYSSPTSYTDTQYF
TRBV7-2,TRBJ2-7,many,.,TGTGCCAGCAGCTTAGAAGTTAGCGTAGTAGACTACGAGCAGTACTTC,CASSLEVSVVDYEQYF
TRBV6-2/TRBV6-3,TRBJ2-2,few,.,TGTGCCAGCGGTAACACCGGGGAGCTGTTTTTT,CASGNTGELFF
TRBV7-2,TRBJ2-4,.,.,TGTGCCAGCAGCTTCGATCAGGGACTTCAGTACTTC,CASSFDQGLQYF
TRBV6-2/TRBV6-3,TRBJ1-5,few,.,TGTGCCAGCAGAGGCGGAGGGGGTCAGCCCCAGCATTTT,CASRGGGGQPQHF
TRBV13,TRBJ2-7,.,TRBD1,TGTGCCAGCTCGGTTGGACAGGGGGACGAGCAGTACTTC,CASSVGQGDEQYF
TRBV29-1,TRBJ2-5,few,TRBD2,TGCAGCGTTGAAGATTATATTGGGACTACTTACTTC,CSVEDYIGTTYF
TRBV15,TRBJ1-5,.,.,TGTGCCACCAGCAGAGAAAATATCGGAGATGCGTCACATTTT,CATSRENIGDASHF
TRBV27,TRBJ2-5,few,TRBD1,TGTGCCAGCAGTTTAAAGACAGGGGGCGGGGGGACCCAGTACTTC,CASSLKTGGGGTQYF
TRBV6-5,TRBJ1-1,.,.,TGTGCCAGCAGTTACTCAAAGTTTGGCAAAAACACTGAAGCTTTCTTT,CASSYSKFGKNTEAFF
TRBV6-2/TRBV6-3,TRBJ1-2,many,.,TGTGCCAGCAGTTCCGTCTGGGAGTATGGCTACACCTTC,CASSSVWEYGYTF
TRBV28,TRBJ2-1,.,.,TGTGCCAGCAGTTTGAGGCAAGGGTGGCTCAATGAGCAGTTCTTC,CASSLRQGWLNEQFF
TRBV28,TRBJ2-4,many,.,TGTGCCAGCAGTTTCTTGGGGACCGCCTACAAAAACATTCAGTACTTC,CASSFLGTAYKNIQYF
TRBV19,TRBJ1-2,many,.,TGTGCCAGTAGTACCCGGGGGATGGGCTACACCTTC,CASSTRGMGYTF
TRBV7-4,TRBJ2-7,.,TRBD1,TGTGCCAGCAGCCCTAGCCGGGACAGGGGGCTCCCCGAGCAGTACTTC,CASSPSRDRGLPEQYF
TRBV30,TRBJ2-1,.,.,TGTGCCTGGAGTTGGGCCAGACACAATGAGCAGTTCTTC,CAWSWARHNEQFF
TRBV7-2,TRBJ1-2,many,.,TGTGCCAGCAGCGCCAGTGAGGAATATGGCTACACCTTC,CASSASEEYGYTF
TRBV7-9,TRBJ1-3,few,.,TGTGCCAGCAGCTTACTCGCTTCCTCTGGAAACACCATATATTTT,CASSLLASSGNTIYF
TRBV7-9,TRBJ2-1,few,.,TGTGCCAGCGGGGGGAAAGTAAGAGGGCCCTTATTGTTCTTC,CASGGKVRGPLLFF